This T cell receptor beta chain was documented in a study of vaccination and CD4 T cells after COVID-19 (dated by TCRdb to between 2022 and 2023). Broadly, across the study: Convalescent patients had a positive SARS-CoV-2 result on nasal swab PCR, and of these patients, several had mild disease and one had severe disease. In the convalescent cohort there were six males and four females, among whom were two Hispanic individuals, seven Caucasians, two Asians and one multiracial person. Participants received two doses of either the Pfizer-BioNTech BNT162b2 vaccine (n=8) or the Moderna mRNA-1273 vaccine (n=2). Post-COVID blood samples from convalescent patients were collected a median of approximately 93 days after diagnosis, with a range of about 30 to 170 days. Post-vaccine blood samples were obtained a median of around 67 days after the second vaccine dose, with a range of roughly 12 to 250 days. The cultures were stimulated with overlapping spike peptide pools from SARS-CoV-2 and from the common cold coronaviruses HCoV-NL63, HCoV-OC43 and HCoV-229E. Control cultures received a CEFX viral epitope pool as the positive control, an HIV-1 Nef peptide pool as the negative control, or no peptide. In approximately ten COVID-19 convalescent patients and a few infection-naive healthy vaccine recipients, the spike-specific CD4+ TCR repertoire before mRNA vaccination was compared with the repertoire after mRNA vaccination. Paper-wide results and their limitations: An increase in the median number of SARS-CoV-2-reactive clonotypes from approximately 23 after infection to a few dozen after vaccination was observed, but the change was not found to be significant. The number of convalescent patients in the study was relatively small, and the study did not examine early timepoints following natural infection. In convalescent patients, nearly all vaccine-specific clones (304 of 307) were found to be mono-reactive for SARS-CoV-2 spike rather than cross-reactive with common cold coronaviruses. In convalescent patients, a median approximately 83% of post-vaccine SARS-CoV-2-reactive clones were detected only after vaccination, and vaccine-specific priming was suggested by this finding.

What the treatment or condition label conveys for this sample: approximately 9-day PBMC culture with coronavirus spike peptide pools or control peptides (ViraFEST assay). The study used the ViraFEST assay, which expanded antigen-specific T cells with peptide pools and then identified expanded clonotypes by TCR sequencing. The convalescent patients' positive SARS-CoV-2 PCR tests were from March to December 2020, which was before the Alpha, Beta and Delta variants emerged in the United States. More than 1.5 million PBMCs per well were cultured in IMDM with approximately 5.5% human AB serum and roughly 10 IU/ml IL-2, plus 10 ug/ml peptide pools. Half of the culture medium was replaced with fresh IL-2-containing medium on days 3 and 7. After around 11 days of culture, CD4+ T cells were isolated by negative selection with the EasySep CD4+ T cell isolation kit. Ficoll-Paque Plus gradient centrifugation was used to isolate PBMCs from whole blood, and the isolated PBMCs were then either used fresh or cryopreserved at -140C. Culture conditions were generally each tested in triplicate wells.

Regarding this clonotype: This clone's antigen is unknown. Per-base qualities were not stored, and no clone one base away is much larger.

Libraries were made using PCR. TCR sequencing of DNA from cultured CD4+ T cells used the Oncomine TCR Beta short-read assay at the Johns Hopkins FTIC core. Genomic DNA was extracted from the cultured CD4+ T cells with the QIAamp micro DNA kit. Oncomine TCR Beta libraries from cultured CD4+ T cells were pooled with unique dual indexes and sequenced on an Illumina iSeq 100. Turning to the authors' computational methods: Non-productive sequences were removed, and CDR3s that did not start with C, did not end with F or W, or were shorter than 7 amino acids were discarded. Antigen-specific clonotypes were identified with the MANAFEST web application by comparing peptide-stimulated wells with reference and other culture wells. To be called positive, a clone needed an FDR below 0.05, an odds ratio above 5, and a productive frequency above 0.1% in at least two of three replicate wells. Cross-reactive clonotypes were defined as significantly expanded in both SARS-CoV-2 spike wells and at least one common cold coronavirus spike condition. Similarity between CDR3 sequences was evaluated in R version 3.6.1 using Levenshtein distances (stringdist) and unrooted phylogenetic trees (ape). TCRdb took the public reads, trimmed them with fastp at Q25, ran MiXCR for clone calling and kept in-frame beta chains. Duplicate CDR3 protein sequences are folded into a single record with the most common DNA and genes. TCRdb's processing, not the authors', yielded these V and J calls. The sample contains approximately 5,500 distinct CDR3 sequences, about 71% of them found a single time. The ten largest account for less than 25% of the sample.

The sequenced sample consisted of CD4+ T cells from blood, cultured in vitro. This TCR was recovered from a human donor who had recovered from COVID-19.

The CDR3 corresponds to CARSGTGEGNQPQHF. The bases are TGTGCCAGATCCGGGACAGGGGAGGGCAATCAGCCCCAGCATTTT. The sequence is built from TRBV6-4 and TRBJ1-5; TRBD1 agrees with 10 junctional bases. The cysteine opens and the phenylalanine closes a CDR3 of 15 amino acids. Only the CDR3 portion is preserved as DNA: 45 bases, with reading frame beginning at the first base. For CDR1 and CDR2, the germline V gene lists MRHNA and SNTAGT. Clipping removes 9 bases from V and 2 bases from J, with 7 as the unmatched junction base count.